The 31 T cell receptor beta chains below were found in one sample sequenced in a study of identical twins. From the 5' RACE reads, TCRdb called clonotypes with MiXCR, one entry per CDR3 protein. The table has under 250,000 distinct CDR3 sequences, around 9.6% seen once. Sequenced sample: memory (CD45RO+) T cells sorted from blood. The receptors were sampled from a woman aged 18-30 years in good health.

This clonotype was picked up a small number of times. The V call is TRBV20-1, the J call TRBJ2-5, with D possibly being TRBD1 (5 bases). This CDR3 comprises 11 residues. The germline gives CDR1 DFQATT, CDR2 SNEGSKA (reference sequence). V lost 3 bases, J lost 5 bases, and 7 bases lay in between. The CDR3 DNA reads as TGCAGTGCTAGGAAGGGGGAGACCCAGTACTTC. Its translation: CSARKGETQYF.

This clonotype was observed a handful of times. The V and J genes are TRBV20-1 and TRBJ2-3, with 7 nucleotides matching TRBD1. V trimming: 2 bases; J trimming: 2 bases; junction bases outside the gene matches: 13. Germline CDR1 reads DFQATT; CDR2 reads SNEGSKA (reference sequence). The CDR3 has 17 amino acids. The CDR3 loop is CSARRSTGDHYTDTQYF. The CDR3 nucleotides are TGCAGTGCTAGACGGAGCACAGGGGACCACTACACAGATACGCAGTATTTT.

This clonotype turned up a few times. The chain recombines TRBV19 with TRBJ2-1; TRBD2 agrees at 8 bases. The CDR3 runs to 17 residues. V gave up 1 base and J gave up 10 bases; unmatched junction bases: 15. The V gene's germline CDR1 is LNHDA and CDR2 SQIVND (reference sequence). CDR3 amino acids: CASSIGLPGSGRLEQFF. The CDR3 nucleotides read TGTGCCAGTAGTATAGGGCTCCCCGGGAGCGGGAGACTCGAGCAGTTCTTC.

The CDR3 reads CASSYDRGNTIYF. CDR3 sequence (DNA): TGTGCCAGCAGCTACGACAGGGGAAACACCATATATTTT. The chain joins TRBV16 to TRBJ1-3, with D possibly TRBD1 on 6 matching bases. The CDR3 has 13 amino acids. From germline, CDR1 is KGHSY and CDR2 FQNENV. The V gene lost 5 bases and the J gene lost 4 bases, with 9 bases spanning the gap.

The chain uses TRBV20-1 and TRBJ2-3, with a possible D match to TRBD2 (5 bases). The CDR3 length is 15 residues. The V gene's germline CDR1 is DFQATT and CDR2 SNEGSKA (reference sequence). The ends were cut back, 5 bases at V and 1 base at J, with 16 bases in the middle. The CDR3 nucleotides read TGCAGTGCTTCCCCCGTCCCGCGGGGCACAGATACGCAGTATTTT. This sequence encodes CSASPVPRGTDTQYF.

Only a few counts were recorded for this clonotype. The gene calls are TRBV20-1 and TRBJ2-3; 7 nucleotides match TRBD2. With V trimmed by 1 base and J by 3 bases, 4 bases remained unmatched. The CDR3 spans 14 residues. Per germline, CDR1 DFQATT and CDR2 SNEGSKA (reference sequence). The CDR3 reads CSARVGSGTDTQYF. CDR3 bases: TGCAGTGCTAGAGTCGGTAGCGGGACAGATACGCAGTATTTT.

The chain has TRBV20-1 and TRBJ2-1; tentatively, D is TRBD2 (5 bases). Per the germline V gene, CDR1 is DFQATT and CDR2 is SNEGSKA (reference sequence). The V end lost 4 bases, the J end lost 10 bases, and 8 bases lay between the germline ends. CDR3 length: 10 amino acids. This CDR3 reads CSAIGGEQFF. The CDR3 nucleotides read TGCAGTGCTATAGGCGGGGAGCAGTTCTTC.

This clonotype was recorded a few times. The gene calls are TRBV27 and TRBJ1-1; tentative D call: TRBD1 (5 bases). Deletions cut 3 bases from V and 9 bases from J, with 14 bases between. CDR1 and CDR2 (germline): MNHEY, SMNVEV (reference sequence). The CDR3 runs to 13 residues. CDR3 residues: CASSFVLGGKAFF. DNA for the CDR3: TGTGCCAGCAGTTTCGTGCTGGGGGGGAAAGCTTTCTTT.

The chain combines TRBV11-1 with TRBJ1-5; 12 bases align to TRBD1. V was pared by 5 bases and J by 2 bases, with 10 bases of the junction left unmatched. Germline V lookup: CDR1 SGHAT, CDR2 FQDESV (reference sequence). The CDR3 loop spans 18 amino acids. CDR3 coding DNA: TGTGCCAGCAGCCCGGGACAGGGGGCGGATTATGGCAATCAGCCCCAGCATTTT. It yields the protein CASSPGQGADYGNQPQHF.

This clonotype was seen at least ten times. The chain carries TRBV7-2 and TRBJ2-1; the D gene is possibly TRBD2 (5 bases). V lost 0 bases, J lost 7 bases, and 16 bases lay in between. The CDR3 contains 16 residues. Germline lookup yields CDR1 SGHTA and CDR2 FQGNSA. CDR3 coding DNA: TGTGCCAGCAGCTTAGCGGGTAGAGCGGTGGGGAATGAGCAGTTCTTC. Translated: CASSLAGRAVGNEQFF.

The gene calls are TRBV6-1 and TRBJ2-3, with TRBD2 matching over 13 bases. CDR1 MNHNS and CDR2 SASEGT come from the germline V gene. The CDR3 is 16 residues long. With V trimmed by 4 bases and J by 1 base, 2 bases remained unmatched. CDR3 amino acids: CASSVTSGRGTDTQYF. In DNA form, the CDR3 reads TGTGCCAGCAGTGTTACTAGCGGGAGGGGCACAGATACGCAGTATTTT.

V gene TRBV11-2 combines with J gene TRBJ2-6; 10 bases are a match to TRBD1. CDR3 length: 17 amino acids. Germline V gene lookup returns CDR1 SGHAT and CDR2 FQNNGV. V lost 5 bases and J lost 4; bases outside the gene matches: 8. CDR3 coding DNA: TGTGCCAGCAGCCACCCCGGGACAGGGGTAGGGGCCAACGTCCTGACTTTC. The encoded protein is CASSHPGTGVGANVLTF.

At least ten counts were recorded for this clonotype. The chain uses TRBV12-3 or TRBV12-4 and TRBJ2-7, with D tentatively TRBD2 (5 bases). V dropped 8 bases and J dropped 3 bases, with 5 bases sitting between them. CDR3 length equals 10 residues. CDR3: CASGSYEQYF. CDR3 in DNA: TGTGCCAGCGGGAGCTACGAGCAGTACTTC.

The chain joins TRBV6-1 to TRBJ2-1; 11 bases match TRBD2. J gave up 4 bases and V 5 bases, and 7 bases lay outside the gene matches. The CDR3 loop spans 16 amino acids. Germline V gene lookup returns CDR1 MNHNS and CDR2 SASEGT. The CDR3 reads CASSKTSGGRYNEQFF. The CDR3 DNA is TGTGCCAGCAGTAAAACTAGCGGGGGCCGATACAATGAGCAGTTCTTC.

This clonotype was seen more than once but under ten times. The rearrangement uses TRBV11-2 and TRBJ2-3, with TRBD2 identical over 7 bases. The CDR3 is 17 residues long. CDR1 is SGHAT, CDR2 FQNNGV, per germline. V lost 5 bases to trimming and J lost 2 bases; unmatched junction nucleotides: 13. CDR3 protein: CASSPILFAGDTDTQYF. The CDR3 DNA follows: TGTGCCAGCAGCCCAATCCTCTTTGCGGGGGACACAGATACGCAGTATTTT.

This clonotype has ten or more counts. Written as DNA, the CDR3 is TGTGCCAGCAGTTTAAGACGGGGGGAGACCCAGTACTTC. As protein: CASSLRRGETQYF. V usage is TRBV27 and J usage is TRBJ2-5; maybe TRBD2 (6 bases). Per germline, CDR1 MNHEY and CDR2 SMNVEV (reference sequence). The V gene lost 2 bases and the J gene lost 5 bases, with 9 bases spanning the gap. The CDR3 is 13 residues long.

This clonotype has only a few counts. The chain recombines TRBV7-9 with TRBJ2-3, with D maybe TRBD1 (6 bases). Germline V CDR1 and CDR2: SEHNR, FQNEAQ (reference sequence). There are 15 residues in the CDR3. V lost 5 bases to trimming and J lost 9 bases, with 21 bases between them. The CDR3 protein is CASSRGGNLANTQYF. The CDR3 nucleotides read TGTGCCAGCAGCAGAGGGGGTAACTTAGCAAACACGCAGTATTTT.

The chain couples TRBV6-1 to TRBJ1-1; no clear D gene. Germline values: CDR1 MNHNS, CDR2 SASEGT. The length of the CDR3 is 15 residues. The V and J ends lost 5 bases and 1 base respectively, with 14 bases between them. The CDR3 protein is CASSPERRANTEAFF. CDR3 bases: TGTGCCAGCAGTCCGGAGCGTAGAGCGAACACTGAAGCTTTCTTT.

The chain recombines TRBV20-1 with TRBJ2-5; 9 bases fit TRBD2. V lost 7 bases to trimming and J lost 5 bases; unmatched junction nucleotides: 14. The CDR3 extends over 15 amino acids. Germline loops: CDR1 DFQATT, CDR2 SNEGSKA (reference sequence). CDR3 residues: CSGGLGGGAQETQYF. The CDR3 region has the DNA TGCAGTGGCGGCCTCGGCGGGGGGGCCCAGGAGACCCAGTACTTC.

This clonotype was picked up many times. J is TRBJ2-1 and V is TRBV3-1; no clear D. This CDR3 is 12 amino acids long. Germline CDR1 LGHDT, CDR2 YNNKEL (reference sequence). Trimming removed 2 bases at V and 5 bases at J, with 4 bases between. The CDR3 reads CASSQRDNEQFF. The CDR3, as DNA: TGTGCCAGCAGCCAAAGGGACAATGAGCAGTTCTTC.

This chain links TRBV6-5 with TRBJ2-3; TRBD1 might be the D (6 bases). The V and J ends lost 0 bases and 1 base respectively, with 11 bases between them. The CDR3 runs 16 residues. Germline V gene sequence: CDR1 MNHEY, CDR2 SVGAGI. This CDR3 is CASSYSGQTGTDTQYF. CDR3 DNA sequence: TGTGCCAGCAGTTACTCTGGACAGACAGGCACAGATACGCAGTATTTT.

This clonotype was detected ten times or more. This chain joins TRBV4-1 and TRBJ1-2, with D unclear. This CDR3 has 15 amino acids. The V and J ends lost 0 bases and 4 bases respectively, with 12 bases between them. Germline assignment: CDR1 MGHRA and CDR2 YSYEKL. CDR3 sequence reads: CASSQDSAGLYGYTF. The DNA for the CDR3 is TGCGCCAGCAGCCAAGATTCGGCAGGACTCTATGGCTACACCTTC.

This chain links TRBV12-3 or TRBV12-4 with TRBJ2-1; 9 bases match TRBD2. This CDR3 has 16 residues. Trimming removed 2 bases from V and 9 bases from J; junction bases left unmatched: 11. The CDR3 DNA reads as TGTGCCAGCAGTTTAAGGTCGAGGCGGGGGGGGGGTGAGCAGTTCTTC. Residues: CASSLRSRRGGGEQFF.

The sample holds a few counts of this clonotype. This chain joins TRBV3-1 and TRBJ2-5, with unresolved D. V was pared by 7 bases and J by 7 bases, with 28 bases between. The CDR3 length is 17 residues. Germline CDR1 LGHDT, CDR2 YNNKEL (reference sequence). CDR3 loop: CASTSIGIAPRTWTQYF. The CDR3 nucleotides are TGTGCCAGCACCTCGATTGGTATAGCACCCAGAACTTGGACCCAGTACTTC.

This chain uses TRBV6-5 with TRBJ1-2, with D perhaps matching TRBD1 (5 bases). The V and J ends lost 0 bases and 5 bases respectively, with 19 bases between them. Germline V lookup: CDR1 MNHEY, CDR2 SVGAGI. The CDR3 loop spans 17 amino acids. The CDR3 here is CASSYSSFGAHSYGYTF. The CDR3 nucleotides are TGTGCCAGCAGTTACTCGAGTTTTGGGGCCCACTCATATGGCTACACCTTC.

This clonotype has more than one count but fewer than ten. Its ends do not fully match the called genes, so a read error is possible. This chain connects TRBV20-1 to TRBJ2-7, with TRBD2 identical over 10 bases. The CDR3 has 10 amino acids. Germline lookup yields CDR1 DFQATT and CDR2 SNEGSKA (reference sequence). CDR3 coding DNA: TGCAGTGCTAGAGACCCAGCGGGAGGGTTC. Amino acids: CSARDPAGGF.

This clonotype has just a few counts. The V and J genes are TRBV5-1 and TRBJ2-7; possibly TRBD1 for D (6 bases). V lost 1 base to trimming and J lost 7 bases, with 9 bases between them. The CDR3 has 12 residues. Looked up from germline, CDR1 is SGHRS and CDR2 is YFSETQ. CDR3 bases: TGCGCCAGCAGCTTGACAGGGATTGAGCAGTACTTC. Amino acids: CASSLTGIEQYF.

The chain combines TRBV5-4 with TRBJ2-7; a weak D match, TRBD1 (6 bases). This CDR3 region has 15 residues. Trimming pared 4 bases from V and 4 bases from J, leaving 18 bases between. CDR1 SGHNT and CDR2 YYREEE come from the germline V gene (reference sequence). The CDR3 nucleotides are TGTGCCAGCAGCACAAAGGGACAAACGAAGTACGAGCAGTACTTC. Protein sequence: CASSTKGQTKYEQYF. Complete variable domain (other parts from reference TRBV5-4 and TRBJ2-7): ETGVTQSPTHLIKTRGQQVTLRCSSQSGHNTVSWYQQALGQGPQFIFQYYREEENGRGNFPPRFSGLQFPNYSSELNVNALELDDSALYLCASSTKGQTKYEQYFGPGTRLTVT.

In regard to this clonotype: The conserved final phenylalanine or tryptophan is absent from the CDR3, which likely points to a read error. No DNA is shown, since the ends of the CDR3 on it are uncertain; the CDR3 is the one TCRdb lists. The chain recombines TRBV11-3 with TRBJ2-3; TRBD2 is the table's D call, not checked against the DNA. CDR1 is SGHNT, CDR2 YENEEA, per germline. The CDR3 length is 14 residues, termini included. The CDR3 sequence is CASSSAELAGGPIT.

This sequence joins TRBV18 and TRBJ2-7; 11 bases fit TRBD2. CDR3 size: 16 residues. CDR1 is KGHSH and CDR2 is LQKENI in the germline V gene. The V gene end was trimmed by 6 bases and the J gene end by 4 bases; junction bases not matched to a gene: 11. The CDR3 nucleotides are TGTGCCAGCTCCTCTAGCGGGGGGTTTCCCCGGTACGAGCAGTACTTC. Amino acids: CASSSSGGFPRYEQYF. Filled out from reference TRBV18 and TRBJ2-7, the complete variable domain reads NAGVMQNPRHLVRRRGQEARLRCSPMKGHSHVYWYRQLPEEGLKFMVYLQKENIIDESGMPKERFSAEFPKEGPSILRIQQVVRGDSAAYFCASSSSGGFPRYEQYFGPGTRLTVT.

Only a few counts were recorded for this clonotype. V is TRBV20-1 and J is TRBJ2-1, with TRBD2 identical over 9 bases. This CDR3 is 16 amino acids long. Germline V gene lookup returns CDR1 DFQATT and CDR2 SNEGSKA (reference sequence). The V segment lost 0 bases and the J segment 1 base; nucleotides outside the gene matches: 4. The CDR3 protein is CSARDQLAGSYNEQFF. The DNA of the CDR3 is TGCAGTGCTAGAGATCAACTAGCGGGTTCCTACAATGAGCAGTTCTTC.